A selection of T cell receptor beta chains follows, all from one sample in a study of pediatric ulcerative colitis. The protocol was immunoSEQ multiplex PCR, while the TCRdb copy is restricted to in-frame clones and leaves out a portion. The sample consists of about 36,000 clones, roughly 80% of them appearing once. The sequenced material came from blood. The receptor source for this set is a girl aged 5-17 years with moderate ulcerative colitis. Each CDR3 is given with its conserved first and last residue.

V	CDR3
TRBV7-9	CASSLGGSAYEQYF
TRBV5-4	CASSLPASSGTSGRYF
TRBV6-1	CASSEIRASGENIQYF
TRBV28	CASSLPNTEAFF
TRBV7-9	CASSARTSGRDNEQFF
TRBV6-1	CASSLVAGESNEQFF
TRBV7-9	CASSFTGSTEAFF
TRBV2	CASRSLSTTYNEQFF
TRBV19	CASSARDFHSGNTIYF
TRBV5-1	CASSNLQGSGYTF
TRBV2	CASSVGWGAGANVLTF
TRBV7-8	CASSRREGGINEKLFF
TRBV9	CASSAGVGGQETQYF
TRBV9	CASSVGSNTEAFF
TRBV13	CASSLGRTGNTIYF
TRBV5-4	CASSSWGGFKETQYF
TRBV7-9	CASSAYSSVPYNEQFF
TRBV7-9	CASSFRDTYEQYF
TRBV5-6	CASSHRNTDTQYF
TRBV10-2	CASRPTSTGGFGGYTF
TRBV29-1	CSVAGSVGYTF
TRBV19	CASSAATGGGYEQYF
TRBV4-1	CASSQAGTSGTGELFF
TRBV4-1	CASSQAAVDQPQHF
TRBV5-1	CASSLGGSPNNEQFF
TRBV27	CASRPRGGIEKLFF
TRBV5-1	CASSLAGVNGYTF
TRBV2	CASTGNTEAFF
TRBV19	CASNWRGRTEAFF
TRBV6-1	CASQREQGSSYEQYF
TRBV6-5	CASSTRDRGAGELFF
TRBV7-2	CASTLRVNSPLHF
TRBV29-1	CSVQTGGLYNEQFF